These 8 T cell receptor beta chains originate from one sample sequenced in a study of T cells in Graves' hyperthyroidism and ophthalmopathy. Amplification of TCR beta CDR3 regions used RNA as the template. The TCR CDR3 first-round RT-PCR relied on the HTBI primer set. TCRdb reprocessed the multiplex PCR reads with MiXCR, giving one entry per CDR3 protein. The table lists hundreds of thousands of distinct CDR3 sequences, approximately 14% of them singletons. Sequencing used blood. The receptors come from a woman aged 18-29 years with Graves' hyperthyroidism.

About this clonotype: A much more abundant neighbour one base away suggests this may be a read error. CDR3 protein: CASSERLGGDNEQFF. Here the CDR3 DNA reads TGTGCCAGCAGTGAACGGTTAGGAGGGGACAATGAGCAGTTCTTC. The chain has TRBV2 and TRBJ2-1; weak D call: TRBD2 (6 bases). V shed 2 bases and J shed 5 bases, with 13 bases lying between them. The germline V gene has CDR1 SNHLY and CDR2 FYNNEI. The length of the CDR3 is 15 residues.

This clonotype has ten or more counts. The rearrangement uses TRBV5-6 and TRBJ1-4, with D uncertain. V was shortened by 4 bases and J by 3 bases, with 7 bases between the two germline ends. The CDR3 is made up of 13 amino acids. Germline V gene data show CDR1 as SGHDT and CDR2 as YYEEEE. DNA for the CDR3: TGTGCCAGCAGCATCGCAGCTAATGAAAAACTGTTTTTT. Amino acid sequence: CASSIAANEKLFF.

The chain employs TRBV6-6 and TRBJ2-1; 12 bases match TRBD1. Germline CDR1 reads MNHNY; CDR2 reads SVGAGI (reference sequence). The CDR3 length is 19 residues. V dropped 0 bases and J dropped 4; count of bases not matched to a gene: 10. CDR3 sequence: CASSYSGTGGDLVYNEQFF. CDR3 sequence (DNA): TGTGCCAGCAGTTACTCTGGGACAGGGGGCGATCTTGTATACAATGAGCAGTTCTTC.

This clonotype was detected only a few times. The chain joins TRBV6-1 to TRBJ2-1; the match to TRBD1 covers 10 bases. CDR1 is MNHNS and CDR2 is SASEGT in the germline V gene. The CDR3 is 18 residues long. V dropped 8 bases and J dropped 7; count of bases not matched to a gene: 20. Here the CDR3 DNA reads TGTGCCAGCGGGTCCCCCGGGACAGGGGTTCCCCCACGGAATGAGCAGTTCTTC. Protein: CASGSPGTGVPPRNEQFF.

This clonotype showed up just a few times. CDR3 amino acids: CASSQGGGSNQPQHF. The CDR3 nucleotides read TGTGCCAGCAGCCAGGGGGGAGGGAGCAATCAGCCCCAGCATTTT. This chain uses TRBV9 with TRBJ1-5; 7 nucleotides agree with TRBD1. After removal of 4 bases from V and 1 base from J, the junction contained 5 bases not matched to a gene. The CDR3 extends over 15 amino acids. Germline CDR1 is SGDLS and CDR2 is YYNGEE.

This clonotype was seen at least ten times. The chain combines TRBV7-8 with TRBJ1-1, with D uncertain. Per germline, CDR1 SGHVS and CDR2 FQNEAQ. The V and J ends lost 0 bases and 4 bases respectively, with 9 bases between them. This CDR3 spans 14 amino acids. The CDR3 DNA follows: TGTGCCAGCAGCTTAGCCGAAGCCAGCACTGAAGCTTTCTTT. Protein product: CASSLAEASTEAFF.

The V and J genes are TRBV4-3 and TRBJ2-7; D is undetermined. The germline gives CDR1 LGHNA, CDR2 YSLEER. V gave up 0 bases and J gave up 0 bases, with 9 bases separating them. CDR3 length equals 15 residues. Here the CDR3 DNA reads TGCGCCAGCAGCCAAGATCGACCGACCTCCTACGAGCAGTACTTC. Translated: CASSQDRPTSYEQYF.

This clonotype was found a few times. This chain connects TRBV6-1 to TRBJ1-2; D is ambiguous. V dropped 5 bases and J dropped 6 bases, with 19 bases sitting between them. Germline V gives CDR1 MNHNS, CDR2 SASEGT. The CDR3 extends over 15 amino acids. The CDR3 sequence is CASSSWARTGDGYTF. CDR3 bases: TGTGCCAGCAGTTCCTGGGCGCGTACTGGGGATGGCTACACCTTC.